These 7 T cell receptor beta chains were all obtained from the same sample, sequenced in a study of STAT3 mutations in large granular lymphocyte leukemia. No antigen is known for these receptors. Whole-study results and caveats: In T-cell large granular lymphocyte leukemia, about half of patients showed multiple immunodominant subclonotypes.

The repertoire was sequenced with immunoSEQ multiplex PCR; TCRdb's copy has only in-frame clones and lacks some. This table holds fewer than 2,000 clones, roughly 62% found once. Source material: peripheral blood mononuclear cells. All receptors come from a middle-aged man with T-cell large granular lymphocyte leukemia. Some clones in this sample may be carry-over from other donors' samples.

This clone was counted only a few times. The genes are TRBV27 and TRBJ1-4; unclear D gene. Germline V gene sequence: CDR1 MNHEY, CDR2 SMNVEV (reference sequence). Deletions cut 3 bases from V and 5 bases from J, with 4 bases between. The CDR3 totals 12 residues. CDR3 protein: CASSFRNEKLFF. The CDR3 DNA is TGTGCCAGCAGTTTTCGGAATGAAAAACTGTTTTTT.

V usage is TRBV5-1 and J usage is TRBJ1-1; no reliable D call. Germline V CDR1 and CDR2: SGHRS, YFSETQ. This CDR3 is built from 12 residues. Deletions cut 2 bases from V and 0 bases from J, with 2 bases between. This chain's CDR3 is CASSLMNTEAFF. The DNA of the CDR3 is TGCGCCAGCAGCTTAATGAACACTGAAGCTTTCTTT.

Relative to its sample, this clone is medium-sized. V gene TRBV5-1 combines with J gene TRBJ1-5; no reliable D call. The CDR3 has 14 amino acids. Germline lookup yields CDR1 SGHRS and CDR2 YFSETQ. The ends were cut back, 0 bases at V and 4 bases at J, with 8 bases in the middle. CDR3 coding DNA: TGCGCCAGCAGCTTGGAGGCACCAAATCAGCCCCAGCATTTT. Protein product: CASSLEAPNQPQHF.

The genes are TRBV7-9 and TRBJ1-2; 9 bases match TRBD1. The CDR3 runs 13 residues. Germline lookup yields CDR1 SEHNR and CDR2 FQNEAQ (reference sequence). Trimming removed 5 bases from V and 4 bases from J; junction bases left unmatched: 2. The CDR3 DNA reads TGTGCCAGCAGCCCGACAGGGGGCTATGGCTACACCTTC. Amino acid sequence: CASSPTGGYGYTF.

This clone was counted only a few times. V and J are TRBV28 and TRBJ1-1; 10 nucleotides match TRBD1. The CDR3 is 15 amino acids. J was trimmed by 3 bases and V by 5 bases; bases with no gene match: 6. The V gene's germline CDR1 is MDHEN and CDR2 SYDVKM. CDR3 nucleotides: TGTGCCAGCAGTCGACAGGGGGCGGTTGACACTGAAGCTTTCTTT. This translates into CASSRQGAVDTEAFF.

This clone has more than one count but fewer than ten. The chain is built from TRBV7-6 and TRBJ1-4, with D tentatively TRBD1 (5 bases). Trimming took 5 bases from V and 8 from J, leaving 18 bases between them. Germline assignment: CDR1 SGHVS and CDR2 FNYEAQ. CDR3 length equals 15 residues. This chain's CDR3 is CASSRDGTLAEKLFF. CDR3 coding DNA: TGTGCCAGCAGCCGCGATGGGACTCTCGCCGAAAAACTGTTTTTT. Full variable domain (rest looked up from reference TRBV7-6 and TRBJ1-4): GAGVSQSPRYKVTKRGQDVALRCDPISGHVSLYWYRQALGQGPEFLTYFNYEAQQDKSGLPNDRFSAERPEGSISTLTIQRTEQRDSAMYRCASSRDGTLAEKLFFGSGTQLSVL.

This clone is medium-sized (0.01 to 0.1%) within its sample. This sequence joins TRBV6-6 and TRBJ1-5; a weak D match, TRBD1 (5 bases). Germline-derived CDR1 and CDR2 are MNHNY and SVGAGI (reference sequence). Trimming shortened V by 0 bases and J by 6 bases, and 6 bases separated the two germline ends. The CDR3 is made up of 13 amino acids. This chain's CDR3 is CASSYSRAQPQHF. The CDR3 DNA reads as TGTGCCAGCAGTTACTCCAGGGCTCAGCCCCAGCATTTT.